One sample yielded the 9 T cell receptor beta chains listed below, sequenced in a study of T cells after yellow fever vaccination. A single record per CDR3 protein comes from TCRdb applying MiXCR to the 5' RACE reads. The profile covers 320,000 or so distinct CDR3 sequences, with 8.1% appearing a single time and approximately 18% taken by the ten largest. Sequences were derived from PBMCs, sampled about 41 days after the first yellow fever vaccination. The receptor set was obtained from a man aged 18 to 30 who received the YFV17D yellow fever vaccine.

The chain has TRBV7-2 and TRBJ1-6, with TRBD1 identical over 9 bases. Germline values: CDR1 SGHTA, CDR2 FQGNSA. The CDR3 is made up of 16 amino acids. V gave up 4 bases and J gave up 0 bases; unmatched junction bases: 1. In nucleotides, the CDR3 is TGTGCCAGCAGCTGGGGACAGGGCTCCTATAATTCACCCCTCCACTTT. Amino acid sequence: CASSWGQGSYNSPLHF.

This clonotype showed up just a few times. The rearrangement links TRBV12-3 or TRBV12-4 to TRBJ1-5, with 8 bases matching TRBD1. The CDR3 sequence is 12 residues long. J was trimmed by 13 bases and V by 7 bases; bases with no gene match: 9. In DNA, the CDR3 is TGTGCCAGCAATCCTGGGACAGGTGCACAGCATTTT. This codes for CASNPGTGAQHF.

This clonotype occurred a few times. The chain couples TRBV7-2 to TRBJ2-1; 8 bases line up with TRBD2. CDR1 is SGHTA, CDR2 FQGNSA, per germline. V lost 2 bases and J lost 7; bases outside the gene matches: 10. The CDR3 sequence is 16 residues long. The CDR3 nucleotides read TGTGCCAGCAGCTTAAGCCGGACCGGGGGGGTTAATGAGCAGTTCTTC. Protein product: CASSLSRTGGVNEQFF.

The J gene is TRBJ2-7, the V gene TRBV5-1; D gene uncertain. The CDR3 is made up of 16 amino acids. CDR1 and CDR2 (germline): SGHRS, YFSETQ. Trimming removed 0 bases at V and 2 bases at J, with 15 bases between. The DNA of the CDR3 is TGCGCCAGCAGCTTGGCCTTGGGCAGGAGACCCTACGAGCAGTACGTC. Translation gives CASSLALGRRPYEQYV.

This chain joins TRBV12-3 or TRBV12-4 and TRBJ1-5, with a weak D call TRBD1 (5 bases). Trimming stripped 3 bases from V and 4 bases from J, with 7 bases between. This CDR3 region has 13 residues. CDR3 in amino acids: CASSFRQNQPQHF. The CDR3 nucleotides are TGTGCCAGCAGTTTCCGACAGAATCAGCCCCAGCATTTT.

This clonotype was seen repeatedly, ten times or more. The chain couples TRBV5-4 to TRBJ2-1; D unresolved. This CDR3 has 12 amino acids. The germline V gene encodes CDR1 SGHNT and CDR2 YYREEE (reference sequence). With 4 bases removed from V and 7 bases from J, the gap between germline ends came to 9 bases. The CDR3 sequence: CASSPDANEQFF. The CDR3 DNA reads as TGTGCCAGCAGCCCGGACGCTAATGAGCAGTTCTTC.

This clonotype was counted between two and nine times. The CDR3 protein is CASSVRQGRNTEAFF. The CDR3 bases are TGTGCCAGCAGTGTAAGACAGGGGCGGAACACTGAAGCTTTCTTT. The V and J genes are TRBV6-1 and TRBJ1-1; 8 bases line up with TRBD1. Germline CDR1 and CDR2: MNHNS and SASEGT. This CDR3 spans 15 amino acids. With 4 bases clipped from V and 1 base from J, the junction kept 5 bases outside the gene matches.

This clonotype was seen a few times. The chain couples TRBV20-1 to TRBJ2-1; D remains ambiguous. V was trimmed by 1 base and J by 6 bases, leaving 19 bases between them. The germline CDR1 and CDR2 sequences are DFQATT and SNEGSKA (reference sequence). This CDR3 has 16 amino acids. This CDR3 reads CSARAPGLLGVNEQFF. In DNA form, the CDR3 reads TGCAGTGCTAGAGCCCCCGGGCTCCTTGGGGTCAATGAGCAGTTCTTC.

The V gene is TRBV19, the J gene TRBJ1-5; D remains unclear. The germline gives CDR1 LNHDA, CDR2 SQIVND (reference sequence). This CDR3 is 10 amino acids long. The CDR3 loop is CPTSNQPQHF. CDR3 coding DNA: TGTCCGACGAGCAATCAGCCCCAGCATTTT.